One T cell receptor beta chain is described in this entry. The antigen is undetermined. The entry originates in a study of cytomegalovirus exposure and HLA in healthy donors. Study results and limitations: Earlier analysis looked at TCR beta V segments, and most were productive about 87% or about 30% of the time.

The primer mix had 60 Vbeta and 13 Jbeta primers. This table comes from immunoSEQ multiplex PCR, and its TCRdb copy is limited to in-frame clones, with some not included. Found here are around 110,000 clones, approximately 76% of them singletons; the top ten hold approximately 2.4%. Germline assignment: CDR1 SEHNR and CDR2 FQNEAQ (reference sequence). There are 19 residues in the CDR3. V lost 5 bases and J lost 0; bases outside the gene matches: 12. The source material was PBMCs. This chain connects TRBV7-9 to TRBJ2-6, with 8 bases that match TRBD1. The source of this sequence is a man in his late teens or twenties in good health and CMV-seronegative. CDR3 sequence: CASSHRRVTGDSGANVLTF. For the CDR3, the DNA is TGTGCCAGCAGCCATCGAAGGGTGACAGGGGACTCTGGGGCCAACGTCCTGACTTTC.